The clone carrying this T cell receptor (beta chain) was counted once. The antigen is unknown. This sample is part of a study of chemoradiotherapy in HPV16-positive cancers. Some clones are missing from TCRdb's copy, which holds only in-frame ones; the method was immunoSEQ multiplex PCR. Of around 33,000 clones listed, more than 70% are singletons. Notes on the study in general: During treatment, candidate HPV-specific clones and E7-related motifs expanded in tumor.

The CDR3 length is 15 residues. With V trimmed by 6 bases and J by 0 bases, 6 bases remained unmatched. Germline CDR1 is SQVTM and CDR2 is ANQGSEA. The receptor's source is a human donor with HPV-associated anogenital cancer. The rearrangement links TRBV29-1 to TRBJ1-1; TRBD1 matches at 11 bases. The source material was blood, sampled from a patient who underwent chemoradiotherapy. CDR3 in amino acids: CSVAGTGGLNTEAFF. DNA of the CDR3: TGCAGCGTGGCCGGGACAGGGGGGCTGAACACTGAAGCTTTCTTT.